Listed below are T cell receptor beta chains from one sample, sequenced in a study of T cell responses to AZD1222 COVID-19 vaccine. The assay was immunoSEQ multiplex PCR, and TCRdb's table has in-frame clones only and misses some. Found here are about 140,000 clones, over 90% of them singletons; the top ten hold under 6.5%. The sample was peripheral blood, taken on day 0 of AZD1222 vaccination. These receptors were collected from an adult in good health. Each CDR3 is given with its conserved first and last residue. The D gene is left open where the match is weak. The listing skips clone size in some rows; elsewhere it reads once, few, many or a size class.

clone size,V gene,D gene,J gene,CDR3 protein,CDR3 DNA
NA,TRBV20-1,TRBD1,TRBJ1-5,CSASTGGFSNQPQHF,TGCAGTGCTAGTACAGGGGGCTTTAGCAATCAGCCCCAGCATTTT
NA,TRBV7-9,NA,TRBJ1-1,CASSLEGGAFF,TGTGCCAGCAGCTTAGAGGGAGGAGCTTTCTTT
NA,TRBV24-1,TRBD2,TRBJ2-1,CATSNQGLADYNEQFF,TGTGCCACCAGTAACCAGGGACTAGCGGACTACAATGAGCAGTTCTTC
NA,TRBV7-2,NA,TRBJ1-4,CASSVPYGTNEKLFF,TGTGCCAGCAGCGTCCCATACGGGACTAATGAAAAACTGTTTTTT
NA,TRBV5-6,TRBD1,TRBJ1-1,CASSPGTGGRTEAFF,TGTGCCAGCAGCCCCGGGACAGGGGGCCGCACTGAAGCTTTCTTT
NA,TRBV2,NA,TRBJ1-1,CASSEVRGLGPAFF,TGTGCCAGCAGTGAAGTACGTGGTCTGGGCCCCGCTTTCTTT
once,TRBV3-1/TRBV3-2,NA,TRBJ1-1,CASSQWGWTEAFF,TGTGCCAGCAGCCAATGGGGGTGGACTGAAGCTTTCTTT
NA,TRBV18,NA,TRBJ1-2,CASSPTGSGGYTF,TGTGCCAGCTCACCGACCGGCAGCGGGGGCTACACCTTC
NA,TRBV3-1/TRBV3-2,NA,TRBJ1-2,CASSQGTANYGYTF,TGTGCCAGCAGCCAAGGGACGGCTAACTATGGCTACACCTTC
NA,TRBV5-1,NA,TRBJ2-7,CASSLGRGRGTSQYF,TGCGCCAGCAGCTTGGGGAGGGGTCGCGGGACGAGCCAGTACTTC
NA,TRBV5-1,TRBD1,TRBJ1-4,CASSLTGEEKLFF,TGCGCCAGCAGCCTGACAGGGGAAGAAAAACTGTTTTTT
NA,TRBV15,NA,TRBJ2-7,CATSRGGDYEQYF,TGTGCCACCAGCAGAGGTGGCGACTACGAGCAGTACTTC
NA,TRBV7-2,NA,TRBJ1-5,CASSLVDSGNQPQHF,TGTGCCAGCAGCTTAGTAGACAGCGGTAATCAGCCCCAGCATTTT
NA,TRBV19,NA,TRBJ1-5,CASSIIPGSNQPQHF,TGTGCCAGTAGTATAATCCCCGGGAGCAATCAGCCCCAGCATTTT
NA,TRBV9,NA,TRBJ1-5,CASGVNQPQHF,TGTGCCAGCGGAGTAAATCAGCCCCAGCATTTT
few,TRBV28,TRBD1,TRBJ1-2,CASSQGGGYGYTF,TGTGCCAGCAGCCAGGGGGGAGGCTATGGCTACACCTTC
NA,TRBV19,NA,TRBJ2-3,CASSIRADRGGEREWRDTQYF,TGTGCCAGTAGTATACGGGCGGACAGGGGAGGTGAGCGGGAGTGGAGAGATACGCAGTATTTT
NA,TRBV28,NA,TRBJ2-7,CASSSPVGGPEQYF,TGTGCCAGCAGTTCACCGGTGGGGGGCCCCGAGCAGTACTTC
many,TRBV9,NA,TRBJ1-3,CASSAAGLGNTIYF,TGTGCCAGCAGCGCAGCAGGATTAGGAAACACCATATATTTT
NA,TRBV6-6,NA,TRBJ1-1,CASSRTGRSSMNTEAFF,TGTGCCAGCAGTCGGACCGGACGATCCTCAATGAACACTGAAGCTTTCTTT
NA,TRBV6-5,NA,TRBJ1-5,CASSYRGGDQPQHF,TGTGCCAGCAGTTACAGGGGAGGCGACCAGCCCCAGCATTTT
NA,TRBV20-1,TRBD2,TRBJ2-7,CSASSSPGLAGGSEQYF,TGCAGTGCTAGTTCTTCTCCGGGACTAGCGGGAGGTTCCGAGCAGTACTTC
NA,TRBV7-2,NA,TRBJ1-2,CASSPKSGVGYTF,TGTGCCAGCAGCCCAAAATCAGGGGTTGGCTACACCTTC
once,TRBV2,NA,TRBJ1-1,CASTGLISSPEAFF,TGTGCCAGCACCGGACTAATTTCCTCTCCTGAAGCTTTCTTT
NA,TRBV4-1,NA,TRBJ2-2,CASRLAANTGELFF,TGCGCCAGCAGACTTGCAGCGAACACCGGGGAGCTGTTTTTT